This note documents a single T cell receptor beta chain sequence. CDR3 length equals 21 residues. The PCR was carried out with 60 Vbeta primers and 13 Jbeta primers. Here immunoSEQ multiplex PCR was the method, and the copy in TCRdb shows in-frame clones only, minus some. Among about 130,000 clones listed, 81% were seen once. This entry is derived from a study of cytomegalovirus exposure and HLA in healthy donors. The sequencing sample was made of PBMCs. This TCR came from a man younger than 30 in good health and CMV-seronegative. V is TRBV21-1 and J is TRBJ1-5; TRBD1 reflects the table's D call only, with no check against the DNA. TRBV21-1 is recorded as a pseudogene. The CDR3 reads CASSKATRLGQADNSNQPQHF. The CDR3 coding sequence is TGTGCCAGCAGCAAGGCCACCCGCTTAGGACAGGCGGATAATAGCAATCAGCCCCAGCATTTT.